Listed below are T cell receptor beta chains from one sample, sequenced in a study of T cell repertoires in cytomegalovirus infection. TCRdb itself ran the reads through MiXCR, one entry per CDR3 protein. The table shows 300,000 to 400,000 distinct CDR3 sequences, with 18% occurring only once. The sample taken for sequencing was PBMCs. The receptor set was obtained from a human donor in good health (CMV status not recorded). Some clones in this sample may be carry-over from other donors' samples. The CDR3 runs from the conserved cysteine through the conserved F or W. The D gene is left open where the match is weak. The listing skips clone size in some rows; elsewhere it reads once, few, many or a size class.

j_gene: TRBJ2-7
v_gene: TRBV7-6
abundance: few
d_gene: .
CDR3aa: CASSLAPTRYEQYF
CDR3nt: TGTGCCAGCAGCTTAGCCCCCACCAGATACGAGCAGTACTTC

j_gene: TRBJ1-2
v_gene: TRBV7-2
abundance: many
d_gene: .
CDR3aa: CASSSRGAAGGYGYTF
CDR3nt: TGTGCCAGCAGCTCTCGGGGGGCGGCCGGGGGCTATGGCTACACCTTC

j_gene: TRBJ2-1
v_gene: TRBV20-1
abundance: .
d_gene: .
CDR3aa: CSARSGGVEGTYNEQFF
CDR3nt: TGCAGTGCTAGATCCGGAGGGGTGGAGGGTACCTACAATGAGCAGTTCTTC

j_gene: TRBJ2-1
v_gene: TRBV7-9
abundance: many
d_gene: TRBD2
CDR3aa: CASSPDSGGGEQFF
CDR3nt: TGTGCCAGCAGCCCCGATAGCGGGGGAGGTGAGCAGTTCTTC

j_gene: TRBJ2-1
v_gene: TRBV7-7
abundance: .
d_gene: TRBD2
CDR3aa: CASSSGLAGGPHNEQFF
CDR3nt: TGTGCCAGCAGCTCTGGCCTAGCGGGAGGCCCCCACAATGAGCAGTTCTTC

j_gene: TRBJ1-5
v_gene: TRBV19
abundance: .
d_gene: .
CDR3aa: CASTRQGDQPQHF
CDR3nt: TGTGCCAGTACCCGCCAGGGCGATCAGCCCCAGCATTTT

j_gene: TRBJ2-1
v_gene: TRBV25-1
abundance: few
d_gene: .
CDR3aa: CASSDAPSYNEQFF
CDR3nt: TGTGCCAGCAGTGATGCCCCCTCCTACAATGAGCAGTTCTTC

j_gene: TRBJ2-3
v_gene: TRBV7-9
abundance: few
d_gene: .
CDR3aa: CASSLREQDTDTQYF
CDR3nt: TGTGCCAGCAGCCTCCGGGAGCAGGACACAGATACGCAGTATTTT

j_gene: TRBJ2-3
v_gene: TRBV12-5
abundance: many
d_gene: TRBD2
CDR3aa: CASGLVLAGPDTQYF
CDR3nt: TGTGCTAGTGGTTTGGTACTAGCGGGCCCCGATACGCAGTATTTT

j_gene: TRBJ2-1
v_gene: TRBV11-3
abundance: .
d_gene: .
CDR3aa: CASSLDRGPLPGKGNEQFF
CDR3nt: TGTGCCAGCAGCTTAGATCGCGGACCCCTTCCAGGGAAGGGCAATGAGCAGTTCTTC

j_gene: TRBJ1-4
v_gene: TRBV25-1
abundance: .
d_gene: .
CDR3aa: CASSSTQGWNEKLFF
CDR3nt: TGTGCCAGCAGTTCCACCCAGGGATGGAATGAAAAACTGTTTTTT

j_gene: TRBJ2-3
v_gene: TRBV6-5
abundance: few
d_gene: TRBD2
CDR3aa: CASSYRGGRVADTQYF
CDR3nt: TGTGCCAGCAGTTACAGAGGCGGGAGGGTGGCAGATACGCAGTATTTT

j_gene: TRBJ1-2
v_gene: TRBV7-2
abundance: many
d_gene: .
CDR3aa: CASSLAFGEGYTF
CDR3nt: TGTGCCAGCAGCTTGGCCTTCGGAGAGGGCTACACCTTC

j_gene: TRBJ1-5
v_gene: TRBV4-1
abundance: few
d_gene: TRBD1
CDR3aa: CASSQEGSAGGQPQHF
CDR3nt: TGCGCCAGCAGCCAAGAAGGATCGGCAGGGGGTCAGCCCCAGCATTTT

j_gene: TRBJ2-3
v_gene: TRBV7-2
abundance: many
d_gene: TRBD2
CDR3aa: CASSLGFIGAGVGDTQYF
CDR3nt: TGTGCCAGCAGCTTAGGATTTATCGGAGCGGGAGTTGGAGATACGCAGTATTTT

j_gene: TRBJ2-5
v_gene: TRBV4-1
abundance: few
d_gene: .
CDR3aa: CASSRIHGSGAGETQYF
CDR3nt: TGTGCCAGCAGCCGGATCCATGGCTCGGGGGCTGGAGAGACCCAGTACTTC

j_gene: TRBJ1-5
v_gene: TRBV6-1
abundance: many
d_gene: .
CDR3aa: CAAGRYHSNQPQHF
CDR3nt: TGTGCCGCGGGACGATACCATAGCAATCAGCCCCAGCATTTT

j_gene: TRBJ2-1
v_gene: TRBV5-6
abundance: .
d_gene: TRBD1
CDR3aa: CASSSDRGSPLNEQFF
CDR3nt: TGTGCCAGCAGCTCTGACAGGGGGTCCCCCTTAAATGAGCAGTTCTTC

j_gene: TRBJ2-4
v_gene: TRBV19
abundance: .
d_gene: TRBD2
CDR3aa: CASRTTSGGTIQYF
CDR3nt: TGTGCCAGTAGGACGACTAGCGGGGGAACCATTCAGTACTTC

j_gene: TRBJ2-4
v_gene: TRBV20-1
abundance: .
d_gene: .
CDR3aa: CSARDPLPVPAKNIQYF
CDR3nt: TGCAGTGCTAGAGATCCCCTCCCCGTCCCAGCCAAAAACATTCAGTACTTC

j_gene: TRBJ1-2
v_gene: TRBV6-8
abundance: .
d_gene: .
CDR3aa: CASSYDGGEEGYTF
CDR3nt: TGTGCCAGCAGTTACGACGGGGGCGAGGAAGGCTACACCTTC

j_gene: TRBJ1-1
v_gene: TRBV4-1
abundance: .
d_gene: .
CDR3aa: CASSPRTRNKEAFF
CDR3nt: TGCGCCAGCAGCCCACGCACCCGAAATAAGGAAGCTTTCTTT

j_gene: TRBJ1-5
v_gene: TRBV19
abundance: .
d_gene: .
CDR3aa: CASNPASSNQPQHF
CDR3nt: TGTGCCAGTAACCCCGCATCTAGCAATCAGCCCCAGCATTTT

j_gene: TRBJ2-5
v_gene: TRBV5-4
abundance: few
d_gene: .
CDR3aa: CASSEAVQETQYF
CDR3nt: TGTGCCAGCAGCGAGGCTGTACAAGAGACCCAGTACTTC

j_gene: TRBJ1-4
v_gene: TRBV28
abundance: few
d_gene: .
CDR3aa: CASIQTGNEKLFF
CDR3nt: TGTGCCAGCATCCAAACAGGGAATGAAAAACTGTTTTTT

j_gene: TRBJ2-3
v_gene: TRBV12-3/TRBV12-4
abundance: many
d_gene: TRBD2
CDR3aa: CASSPPLAGGIDTQYF
CDR3nt: TGTGCCAGCAGCCCTCCCCTAGCGGGAGGAATAGATACGCAGTATTTT

j_gene: TRBJ2-7
v_gene: TRBV6-1
abundance: many
d_gene: .
CDR3aa: CASRRGGGTGHGEQYF
CDR3nt: TGTGCCAGCAGAAGGGGGGGGGGTACTGGTCATGGCGAGCAGTACTTC